This is a list of T cell receptor beta chains from one sample in a study of blood T cell repertoires in COVID-19. The protocol was immunoSEQ multiplex PCR, while the TCRdb copy is restricted to in-frame clones and leaves out a portion. This table holds roughly 230,000 clones, roughly 85% found once. The sample comprised peripheral blood. These receptors were obtained from a man aged 45-65 years with COVID-19, enrolled during active disease. Both conserved end residues are part of each CDR3. A D gene is named only where the DNA matches it firmly. Clone size is not always given. Where it is, it says once, few, many or a class for expanded clones.

cdr3_nt cdr3_aa j_call v_call clone_size d_call
TGTGCCAGCAGCCTCTTAGTGACCGGGGAGCTGTTTTTT CASSLLVTGELFF TRBJ2-2 TRBV5-4 NA NA
TGCGCCAGCAGCCAAGATTCCCAGGGAAGCTATGGCTACACCTTC CASSQDSQGSYGYTF TRBJ1-2 TRBV4-3 NA NA
TGTGCCACCAGCAGAGGATCCCACCCCAGCTCCTACGAGCAGTACTTC CATSRGSHPSSYEQYF TRBJ2-7 TRBV15 NA NA
TGTGCCAGCAGCGTATCGGCTAACTATGGCTACACCTTC CASSVSANYGYTF TRBJ1-2 TRBV9 NA NA
TGTGCCAGTAGTACCGGGACATATAATTCACCCCTCCACTTT CASSTGTYNSPLHF TRBJ1-6 TRBV19 NA NA
TGCAGTGCTAGTAGTGGGCATTTGAACATTCAGTACTTC CSASSGHLNIQYF TRBJ2-4 TRBV20-1 NA NA
TGTGCCAGCAGCTCGACAGGGATGAACACTGAAGCTTTCTTT CASSSTGMNTEAFF TRBJ1-1 TRBV3-1/TRBV3-2 NA TRBD1
TGCAGTGCTAGTTATGGACAGGGGGCTGAAGCTTTCTTT CSASYGQGAEAFF TRBJ1-1 TRBV20-1 NA TRBD1
TGTGCCAGCAGCCCCTCAGGAGGGAGGAACATTCAGTACTTC CASSPSGGRNIQYF TRBJ2-4 TRBV9 NA NA
TGCGCCAGCAGCTTGGATAGCGCCTGGGGGGAGTACTTC CASSLDSAWGEYF TRBJ2-5 TRBV5-1 NA NA
TGTGCCAGCAGTGATGCGGGCTATAGCAATCAGCCCCAGCATTTT CASSDAGYSNQPQHF TRBJ1-5 TRBV6-1 NA NA
TGTGCCAGCAACGGTAGCGGGGGGGACTACAATGAGCAGTTCTTC CASNGSGGDYNEQFF TRBJ2-1 TRBV21-1 NA NA
TGTGCTAGTGGTGCAGACGGGTATGGCTACACCTTC CASGADGYGYTF TRBJ1-2 TRBV12-5 NA NA
TGTGCCTGGAGTGCCGGGACAGGGGGCGGGGGAGAGACCCAGTACTTC CAWSAGTGGGGETQYF TRBJ2-5 TRBV30 NA TRBD1
TGTGCCAGCAGCTTTAACCGCAGGGGCGAGCAGTACTTC CASSFNRRGEQYF TRBJ2-7 TRBV5-5 NA NA
TGTGCCAGCAGTCTTCCGGGACAGGGACGCGAGCAGTACTTC CASSLPGQGREQYF TRBJ2-7 TRBV6-5 NA TRBD1
TGTGCCAGCAGCTTGGGACAGGGATGGGATCAGCCCCAGCATTTT CASSLGQGWDQPQHF TRBJ1-5 TRBV11-1 NA TRBD1
TGTGCCAGTCGCCGGGACTCTGAAAAACTGTTTTTT CASRRDSEKLFF TRBJ1-4 TRBV19 NA NA
TGCGCCAGCAGCCAAGAAGCGGTAACAGATCTCTACGAGCAGTACTTC CASSQEAVTDLYEQYF TRBJ2-7 TRBV4-1 NA NA
TGTGCCAGCAGCCCAGGTAGGGGAGGGGGAGTTGGGCAGTACTTC CASSPGRGGGVGQYF TRBJ2-7 TRBV3-1/TRBV3-2 NA NA
TGTGCCACCAGCAGAGAGAGGGGACTATCGAACACCGGGGAGCTGTTTTTT CATSRERGLSNTGELFF TRBJ2-2 TRBV15 NA TRBD2
TGCAGCGTTGAAGATCGTATAGGGGGCTTCTCCGAGCAGTACTTC CSVEDRIGGFSEQYF TRBJ2-7 TRBV29-1 NA TRBD1
TGTGCCAGCTCTCGGGGGGGCAACTACAATGAGCAGTTCTTC CASSRGGNYNEQFF TRBJ2-1 TRBV18 NA TRBD2
TGTGCCAGCAGCTTAGATCTCCGGAGCTCCTACAATGAGCAGTTCTTC CASSLDLRSSYNEQFF TRBJ2-1 TRBV7-2 NA NA
TGTGCTAGCAGCTTAACGACAGGGGGCGAGCAGTACTTC CASSLTTGGEQYF TRBJ2-7 TRBV7-7 few TRBD1
TGCGCCAGCAGCCCAGCAACAGGGGGTTCCTACAATGAGCAGTTCTTC CASSPATGGSYNEQFF TRBJ2-1 TRBV4-3 NA TRBD1
TGTGCCAGCAGCCCCTGGAGTAACACCGGGGAGCTGTTTTTT CASSPWSNTGELFF TRBJ2-2 TRBV9 NA NA
TGTGCCAGCAGTCGAGGGGGCAGCACCGGGGAGCTGTTTTTT CASSRGGSTGELFF TRBJ2-2 TRBV6-4 NA TRBD1
TGTGCCTGGAGTGTTGGGCAGAGCGAAAAACTGTTTTTT CAWSVGQSEKLFF TRBJ1-4 TRBV30 NA NA
TGTGCCAGCAGTTTACCCCCGGGACAGGGCTACGAGCAGTACTTC CASSLPPGQGYEQYF TRBJ2-7 TRBV28 NA TRBD1
TGTGCCAGCAGAGGGGGGGCCTACTACGAGCAGTACTTC CASRGGAYYEQYF TRBJ2-7 TRBV2 NA NA
TGTGCCAGCAGCCAAGAAAGGGGAACTAGCGGGGAGAGAGAGACCCAGTACTTC CASSQERGTSGERETQYF TRBJ2-5 TRBV4-2 NA TRBD2
TGTGCCAGCAGCTTTTATCGACAGAGTAATTCACCCCTCCACTTT CASSFYRQSNSPLHF TRBJ1-6 TRBV7-9 NA NA
TGTGCCATCAGTGAAACAGGGGATCCCTTTTCTGGGGCCAACGTCCTGACTTTC CAISETGDPFSGANVLTF TRBJ2-6 TRBV10-3 NA TRBD1
TGTGCCTGGAGTAAAGGACACCGATCTGGAAACACCATATATTTT CAWSKGHRSGNTIYF TRBJ1-3 TRBV30 NA NA
TGTGCCAGCAGCTTAATGGTTAGACAGGGCTATGGCTACACCTTC CASSLMVRQGYGYTF TRBJ1-2 TRBV7-8 few TRBD1
TGTGCCAGCAGACGCTCAGGGCTCGAGCAGTACTTC CASRRSGLEQYF TRBJ2-7 TRBV12-3/TRBV12-4 NA NA
TGTGCCGCCAGCGTGGGGGCGAACACTGAAGCTTTCTTT CAASVGANTEAFF TRBJ1-1 TRBV19 NA NA
TGTGCCAGCAGCCAAGCGCTAGCGGGGGCCTACGAGCAGTACTTC CASSQALAGAYEQYF TRBJ2-7 TRBV3-1/TRBV3-2 NA TRBD2
TGTGCCAGCAGTTACCCCGGGACTAGGAACAATGAGCAGTTCTTC CASSYPGTRNNEQFF TRBJ2-1 TRBV6-5 NA TRBD2
TGTGCCAGCAGCCGTGAGCGGGGGGATCAGCCCCAGCATTTT CASSRERGDQPQHF TRBJ1-5 TRBV6-5 NA NA
TGTGCCAGCAGCCCTCACGGGGTCTCCTACGAGCAGTACTTC CASSPHGVSYEQYF TRBJ2-7 TRBV7-2 NA NA
TGTGCCAGTAGTAACGCAGGGGGCACTGAAGCTTTCTTT CASSNAGGTEAFF TRBJ1-1 TRBV19 NA TRBD1
TGTGCCAGCAGCCTAGAACAGGGGGCGCAATATGGCTACACCTTC CASSLEQGAQYGYTF TRBJ1-2 TRBV5-4 NA TRBD1
TGCGCCAGCAGCCAAACTACCGGAAGGAATGAAAAACTGTTTTTT CASSQTTGRNEKLFF TRBJ1-4 TRBV4-3 NA NA
TGTGCCAGCAGCTTAGCTTCGGGAAGCTCCTATAATTCACCCCTCCACTTT CASSLASGSSYNSPLHF TRBJ1-6 TRBV7-8 once NA
TGTGCCAGTAGTAGCAGACTAGCTGACGCAGATACGCAGTATTTT CASSSRLADADTQYF TRBJ2-3 TRBV19 NA TRBD2
TGTGCCTGGAGTCTAGCGGGGGACGAAGATACGCAGTATTTT CAWSLAGDEDTQYF TRBJ2-3 TRBV30 NA TRBD2
TGTGCCAGCAGCACGGGACAGGGAGTCTACGAGCAGTACTTC CASSTGQGVYEQYF TRBJ2-7 TRBV9 NA TRBD1
TGTGCCATCAGTGAGCGCGACAGGGAAGGGGCAAGCCGGGCTTTCTTT CAISERDREGASRAFF TRBJ1-1 TRBV10-3 NA TRBD1
TGTGCCAGCAGTTACTCGAAGAGGTGGGACAGGGCCAATCAGCCCCAGCATTTT CASSYSKRWDRANQPQHF TRBJ1-5 TRBV6-2/TRBV6-3 NA TRBD1
TGCGCCAGCAGCCCTTGGGGCGGAAATGAGCAGTTCTTC CASSPWGGNEQFF TRBJ2-1 TRBV5-1 NA NA
TGCAGTGCTAGTATAAGTAAGACTAGCGGGGGGCTCTGGTACGAGCAGTACTTC CSASISKTSGGLWYEQYF TRBJ2-7 TRBV20-1 NA TRBD2
TGCGCCAGCAGCCCTACAGGGGGCGTTGGGAAGAACACTGAAGCTTTCTTT CASSPTGGVGKNTEAFF TRBJ1-1 TRBV5-1 NA TRBD1
TGTGCCAGCAGCTTCACACAGGGTTCTGGCTACACCTTC CASSFTQGSGYTF TRBJ1-2 TRBV9 NA NA
TGCGCCAGCAGCCAAGGCGGGGGGCCTACAAGGGAGACCCAGTACTTC CASSQGGGPTRETQYF TRBJ2-5 TRBV4-1 NA TRBD2
TGTGCCAGAAGCTTGGAAGTCGGGGAGGGGAGCAATGAGCAGTTCTTC CARSLEVGEGSNEQFF TRBJ2-1 TRBV5-3 NA TRBD2
TGTGCCAGCAGCCCAGTCTCCTCCAATGAGCAGTTCTTC CASSPVSSNEQFF TRBJ2-1 TRBV27 NA NA
TGTGCCAGAAGCTTAGTGGGGACTAGGTCCCGTCAGCAGTCCCTTGCGCAGTTCTTC CARSLVGTRSRQQSLAQFF TRBJ2-1 TRBV7-5 NA NA